Sequencing of this T cell receptor beta chain was carried out in a study of tumor-infiltrating lymphocytes in primary liver carcinoma. Unsorted whole blood supplied the blood RNA, and germline DNA was isolated too. Study-level results: Significantly larger top-250-clone fractions were found in tumors than in blood (p = 0.039). CD4+ and CD8+ repertoires could not be compared in these unsorted bulk samples. Overlap between tumor regions exceeded overlap of tumor with adjacent tissue or blood.

Total RNA amounting to about 520 ng was the source from which TCR beta cDNA was made with a constant-region primer. The TCR beta library was amplified through three nested multiplex PCR rounds in a modified ARM-PCR procedure. Primers for the first two PCR rounds were TRBV1-TRBV30 forward primers and a C-beta reverse primer (about 9 cycles per round). TCRdb reprocessed the multiplex PCR reads with MiXCR, giving one entry per CDR3 protein. The data show 330,000 or so distinct CDR3 sequences, with approximately 64% seen just once and under 8.5% held by the top ten. Notes on this clonotype: Its antigen remains unidentified. Compared with germline, one end of the junction differs, possibly owing to a read error.

Germline V gene sequence: CDR1 SGHAT, CDR2 FQDESV (reference sequence). CDR3 length equals 14 residues. This clonotype originated in a man between 40 and 49 years old with primary liver carcinoma and hepatitis B virus infection. Specimen: peripheral blood. This rearrangement joins TRBV11-1 to TRBJ2-3; maybe TRBD2 (5 bases). CDR3 residues: CASSRTPDTDTQCF. The CDR3 DNA reads TGTGCCAGCAGTCGGACTCCCGACACAGATACGCAGTGTTTT.